The 4 T cell receptor beta chains listed next were all sequenced from one sample in a study of T cell responses to AZD1222 COVID-19 vaccine. Profiled with immunoSEQ multiplex PCR; TCRdb holds only in-frame clones, not every one. The sample consists of roughly 77,000 clones, around nine tenths of them appearing once. Material: peripheral blood, obtained on day 0 of AZD1222 vaccination. Receptors were obtained from an adult in good health.

V gene TRBV28 combines with J gene TRBJ1-2; D remains unclear. This CDR3 comprises 14 residues. Germline CDR1 MDHEN, CDR2 SYDVKM. The V gene lost 7 bases and the J gene lost 0 bases, with 12 bases spanning the gap. CDR3 in amino acids: CASKRHTANYGYTF. CDR3 nucleotides: TGTGCCAGCAAAAGGCACACCGCTAACTATGGCTACACCTTC.

This sequence joins TRBV18 and TRBJ1-6; 7 nucleotides agree with TRBD1. Germline V gene data show CDR1 as KGHSH and CDR2 as LQKENI. With V trimmed by 3 bases and J by 3 bases, 2 bases remained unmatched. The CDR3 totals 15 residues. This CDR3 is CASSPGQIYNSPLHF. CDR3 DNA sequence: TGTGCCAGCTCACCGGGACAGATCTATAATTCACCCCTCCACTTT. Full variable domain (missing parts from reference TRBV18 and TRBJ1-6): NAGVMQNPRHLVRRRGQEARLRCSPMKGHSHVYWYRQLPEEGLKFMVYLQKENIIDESGMPKERFSAEFPKEGPSILRIQQVVRGDSAAYFCASSPGQIYNSPLHFGNGTRLTVT.

The rearrangement joins TRBV5-1 to TRBJ1-2; unclear D gene. Germline CDR1 SGHRS, CDR2 YFSETQ. The length of the CDR3 is 13 residues. V dropped 4 bases and J dropped 4 bases, with 11 bases sitting between them. CDR3 protein: CASSTDGTYGYTF. The CDR3 DNA reads TGCGCCAGCAGCACCGACGGAACCTATGGCTACACCTTC.

The rearrangement joins TRBV29-1 to TRBJ1-1; D is uncertain. Deletions cut 7 bases from V and 1 base from J, with 4 bases between. Germline V gene sequence: CDR1 SQVTM, CDR2 ANQGSEA. The CDR3 totals 10 residues. The CDR3: CSATNTEAFF. As DNA, the CDR3 is TGCAGCGCTACGAACACTGAAGCTTTCTTT.